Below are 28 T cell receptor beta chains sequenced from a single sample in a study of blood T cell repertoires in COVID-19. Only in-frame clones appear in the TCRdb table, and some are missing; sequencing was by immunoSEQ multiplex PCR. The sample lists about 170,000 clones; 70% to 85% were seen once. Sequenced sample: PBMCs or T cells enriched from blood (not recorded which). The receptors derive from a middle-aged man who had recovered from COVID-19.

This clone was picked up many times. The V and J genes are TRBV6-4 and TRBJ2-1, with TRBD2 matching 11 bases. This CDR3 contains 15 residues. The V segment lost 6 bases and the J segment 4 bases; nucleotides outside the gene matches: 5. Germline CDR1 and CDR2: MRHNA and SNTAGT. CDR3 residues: CASSLTSGGYNEQFF. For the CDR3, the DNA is TGTGCCAGCAGCCTCACTAGCGGGGGTTACAATGAGCAGTTCTTC.

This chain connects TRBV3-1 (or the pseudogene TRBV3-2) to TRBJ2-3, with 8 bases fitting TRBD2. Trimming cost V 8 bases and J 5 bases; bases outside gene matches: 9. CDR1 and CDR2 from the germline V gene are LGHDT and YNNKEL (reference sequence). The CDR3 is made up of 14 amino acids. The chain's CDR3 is CASSERGPLDTQYF. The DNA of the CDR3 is TGTGCCAGCTCGGAGCGGGGGCCCCTAGATACGCAGTATTTT.

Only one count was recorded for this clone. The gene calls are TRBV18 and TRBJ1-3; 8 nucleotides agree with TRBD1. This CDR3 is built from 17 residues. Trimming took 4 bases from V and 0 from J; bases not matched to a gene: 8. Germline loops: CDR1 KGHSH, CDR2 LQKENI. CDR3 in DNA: TGTGCCAGCTCACTATACCGGGACAGGTCCTCTGGAAACACCATATATTTT. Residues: CASSLYRDRSSGNTIYF. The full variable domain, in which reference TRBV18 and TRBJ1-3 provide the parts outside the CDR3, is NAGVMQNPRHLVRRRGQEARLRCSPMKGHSHVYWYRQLPEEGLKFMVYLQKENIIDESGMPKERFSAEFPKEGPSILRIQQVVRGDSAAYFCASSLYRDRSSGNTIYFGEGSWLTVV.

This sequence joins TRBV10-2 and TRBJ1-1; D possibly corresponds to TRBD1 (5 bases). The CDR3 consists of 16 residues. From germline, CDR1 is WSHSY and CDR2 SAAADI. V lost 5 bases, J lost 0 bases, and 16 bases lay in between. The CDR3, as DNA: TGCGCCAGCAGTAAAGACAGATGGGCAGTGAACACTGAAGCTTTCTTT. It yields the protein CASSKDRWAVNTEAFF.

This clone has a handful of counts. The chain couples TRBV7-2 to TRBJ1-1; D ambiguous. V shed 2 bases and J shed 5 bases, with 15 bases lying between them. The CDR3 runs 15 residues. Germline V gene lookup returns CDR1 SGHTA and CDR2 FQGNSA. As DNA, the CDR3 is TGTGCCAGCAGCTTAACGATTCAGGTAGCGACTGAAGCTTTCTTT. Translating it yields CASSLTIQVATEAFF.

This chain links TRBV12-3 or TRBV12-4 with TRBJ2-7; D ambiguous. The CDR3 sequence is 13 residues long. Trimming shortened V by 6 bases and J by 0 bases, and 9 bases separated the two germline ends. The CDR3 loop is CASRKPSSYEQYF. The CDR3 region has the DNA TGTGCCAGCAGGAAGCCGAGCTCCTACGAGCAGTACTTC.

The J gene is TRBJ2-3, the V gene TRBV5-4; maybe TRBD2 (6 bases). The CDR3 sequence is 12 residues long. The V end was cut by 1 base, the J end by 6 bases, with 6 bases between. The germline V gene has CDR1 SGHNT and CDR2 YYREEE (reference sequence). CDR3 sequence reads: CASSLSGDTQYF. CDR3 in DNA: TGTGCCAGCAGCTTGAGCGGGGATACGCAGTATTTT. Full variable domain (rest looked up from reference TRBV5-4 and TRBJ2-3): ETGVTQSPTHLIKTRGQQVTLRCSSQSGHNTVSWYQQALGQGPQFIFQYYREEENGRGNFPPRFSGLQFPNYSSELNVNALELDDSALYLCASSLSGDTQYFGPGTRLTVL.

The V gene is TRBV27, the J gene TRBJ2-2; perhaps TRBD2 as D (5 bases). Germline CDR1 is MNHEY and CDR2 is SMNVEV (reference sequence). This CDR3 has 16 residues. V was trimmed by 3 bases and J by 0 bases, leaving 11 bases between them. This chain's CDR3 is CASSLPTGANTGELFF. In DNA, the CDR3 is TGTGCCAGCAGTTTGCCCACCGGGGCGAACACCGGGGAGCTGTTTTTT.

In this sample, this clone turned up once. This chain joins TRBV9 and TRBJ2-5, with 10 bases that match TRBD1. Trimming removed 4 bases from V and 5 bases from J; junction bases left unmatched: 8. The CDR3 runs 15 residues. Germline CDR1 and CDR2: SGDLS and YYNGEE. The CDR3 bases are TGTGCCAGCAGCCCGACAGGGGGCTCATGGGAGACCCAGTACTTC. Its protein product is CASSPTGGSWETQYF.

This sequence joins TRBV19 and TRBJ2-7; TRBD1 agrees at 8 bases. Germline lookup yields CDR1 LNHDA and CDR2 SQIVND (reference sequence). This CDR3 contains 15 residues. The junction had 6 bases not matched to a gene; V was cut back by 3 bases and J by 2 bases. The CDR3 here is CASSIQPGQAYEQYF. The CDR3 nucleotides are TGTGCCAGTAGTATCCAACCGGGACAGGCCTACGAGCAGTACTTC.

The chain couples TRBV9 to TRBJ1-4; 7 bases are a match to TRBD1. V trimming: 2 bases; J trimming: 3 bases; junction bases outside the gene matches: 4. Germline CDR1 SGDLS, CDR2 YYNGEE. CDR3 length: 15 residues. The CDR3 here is CASSVEGASNEKLFF. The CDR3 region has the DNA TGTGCCAGCAGCGTGGAGGGGGCCTCTAATGAAAAACTGTTTTTT.

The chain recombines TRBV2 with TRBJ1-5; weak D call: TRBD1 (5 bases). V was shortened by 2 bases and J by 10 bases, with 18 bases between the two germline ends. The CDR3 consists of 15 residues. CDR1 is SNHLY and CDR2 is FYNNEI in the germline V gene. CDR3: CASSERVGTGFPQHF. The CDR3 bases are TGTGCCAGCAGTGAAAGAGTGGGAACAGGTTTCCCCCAGCATTTT.

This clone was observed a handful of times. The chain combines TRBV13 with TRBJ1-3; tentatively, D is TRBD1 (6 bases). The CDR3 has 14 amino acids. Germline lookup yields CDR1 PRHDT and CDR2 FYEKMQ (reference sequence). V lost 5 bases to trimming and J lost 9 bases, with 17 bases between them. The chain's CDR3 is CASSLDRSGRTIYF. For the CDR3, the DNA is TGTGCCAGCAGCCTAGACAGGAGCGGGCGCACCATATATTTT.

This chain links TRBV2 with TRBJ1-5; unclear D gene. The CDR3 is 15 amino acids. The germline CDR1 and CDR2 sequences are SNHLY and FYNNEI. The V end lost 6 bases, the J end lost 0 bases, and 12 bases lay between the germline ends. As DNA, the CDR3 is TGTGCCAGCAGGCCGGGAGCATATAGCAATCAGCCCCAGCATTTT. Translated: CASRPGAYSNQPQHF.

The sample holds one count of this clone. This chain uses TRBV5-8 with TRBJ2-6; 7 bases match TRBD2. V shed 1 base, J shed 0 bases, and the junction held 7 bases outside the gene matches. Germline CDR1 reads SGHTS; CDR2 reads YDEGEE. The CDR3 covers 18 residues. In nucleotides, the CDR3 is TGTGCCAGCAGCTTGTATCCCGGGGGGAACTCTGGGGCCAACGTCCTGACTTTC. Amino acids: CASSLYPGGNSGANVLTF.

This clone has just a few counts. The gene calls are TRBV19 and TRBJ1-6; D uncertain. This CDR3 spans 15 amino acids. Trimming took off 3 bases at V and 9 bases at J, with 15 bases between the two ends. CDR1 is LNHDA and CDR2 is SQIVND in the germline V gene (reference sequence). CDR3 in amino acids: CASSMSGQRSSPLHF. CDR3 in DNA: TGTGCCAGTAGTATGAGCGGCCAACGCAGTTCACCCCTCCACTTT.

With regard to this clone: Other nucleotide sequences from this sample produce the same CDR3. CDR3: CASSRDSLYGYTF. CDR3 DNA sequence: TGTGCCAGCTCACGGGACAGCCTCTATGGCTACACCTTC. The chain couples TRBV18 to TRBJ1-2, with TRBD1 identical over 7 bases. CDR1 and CDR2 (germline): KGHSH, LQKENI. The CDR3 is made up of 13 amino acids. J gave up 4 bases and V 4 bases, and 3 bases lay outside the gene matches.

As DNA, the CDR3 is TGTGCCAGCAGCCCGCGCCATCCAGATACGCAGTATTTT. It codes for CASSPRHPDTQYF. The V and J genes are TRBV7-3 and TRBJ2-3; no clear D gene. Trimming pared 5 bases from V and 4 bases from J, leaving 10 bases between. Germline-derived CDR1 and CDR2 are SGHTA and FQGTGA. CDR3 length: 13 amino acids.

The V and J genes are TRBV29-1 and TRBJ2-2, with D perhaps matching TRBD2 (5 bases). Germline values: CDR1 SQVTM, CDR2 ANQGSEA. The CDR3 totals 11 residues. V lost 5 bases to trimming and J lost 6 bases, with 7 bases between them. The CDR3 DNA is TGCAGCGTTAAGGAGGCCGGGGAGCTGTTTTTT. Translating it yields CSVKEAGELFF.

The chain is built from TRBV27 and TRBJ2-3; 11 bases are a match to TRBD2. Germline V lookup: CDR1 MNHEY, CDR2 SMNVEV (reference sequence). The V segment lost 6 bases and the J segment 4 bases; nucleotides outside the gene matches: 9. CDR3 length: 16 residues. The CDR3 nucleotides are TGTGCCAGCAGCCTGGGTACTAGCGGGGGACCAGATACGCAGTATTTT. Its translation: CASSLGTSGGPDTQYF.

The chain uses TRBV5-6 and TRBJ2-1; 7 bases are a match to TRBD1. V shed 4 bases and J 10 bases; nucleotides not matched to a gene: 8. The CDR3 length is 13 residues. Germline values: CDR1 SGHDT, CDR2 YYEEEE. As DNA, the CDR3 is TGTGCCAGCAGCGGCCCGGGACAGACGGAGCAGTTCTTC. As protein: CASSGPGQTEQFF.

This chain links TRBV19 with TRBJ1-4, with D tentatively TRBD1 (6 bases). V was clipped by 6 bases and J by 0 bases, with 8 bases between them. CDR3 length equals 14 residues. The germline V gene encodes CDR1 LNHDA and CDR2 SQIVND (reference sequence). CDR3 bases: TGTGCCAGTAGGGACAGCTCAACTAATGAAAAACTGTTTTTT. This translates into CASRDSSTNEKLFF.

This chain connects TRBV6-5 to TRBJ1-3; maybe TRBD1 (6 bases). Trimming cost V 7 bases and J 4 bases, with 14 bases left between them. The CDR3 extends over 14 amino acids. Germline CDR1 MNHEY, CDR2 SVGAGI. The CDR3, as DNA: TGTGCCAGCACTGCAGGACAGCGAGGAAACACCATATATTTT. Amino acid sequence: CASTAGQRGNTIYF.

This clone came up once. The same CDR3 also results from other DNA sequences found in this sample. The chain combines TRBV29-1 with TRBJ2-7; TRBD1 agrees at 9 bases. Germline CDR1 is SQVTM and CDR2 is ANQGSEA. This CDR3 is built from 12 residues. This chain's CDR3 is CSAVGTGSEQYF. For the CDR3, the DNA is TGCAGTGCTGTAGGGACAGGGAGCGAGCAGTACTTC.

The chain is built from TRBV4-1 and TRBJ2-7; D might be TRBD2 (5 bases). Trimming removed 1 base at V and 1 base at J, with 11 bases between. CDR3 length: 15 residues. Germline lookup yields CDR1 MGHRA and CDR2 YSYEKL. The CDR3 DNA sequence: TGCGCCAGCAGCCAAGGAACGGGCGGGTCCTACGAGCAGTACTTC. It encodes CASSQGTGGSYEQYF.

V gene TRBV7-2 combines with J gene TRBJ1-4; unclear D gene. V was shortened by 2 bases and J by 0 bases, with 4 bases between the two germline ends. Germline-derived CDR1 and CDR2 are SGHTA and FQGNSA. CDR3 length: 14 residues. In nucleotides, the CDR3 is TGTGCCAGCAGCTTACCTGCAACTAATGAAAAACTGTTTTTT. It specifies CASSLPATNEKLFF.

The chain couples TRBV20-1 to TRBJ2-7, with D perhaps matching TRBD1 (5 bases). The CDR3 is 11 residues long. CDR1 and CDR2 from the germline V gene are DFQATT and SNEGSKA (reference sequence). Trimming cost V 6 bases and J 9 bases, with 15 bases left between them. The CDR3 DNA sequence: TGCAGTGCCCCTTCTCAGGGTGTGCAGTACTTC. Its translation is CSAPSQGVQYF.

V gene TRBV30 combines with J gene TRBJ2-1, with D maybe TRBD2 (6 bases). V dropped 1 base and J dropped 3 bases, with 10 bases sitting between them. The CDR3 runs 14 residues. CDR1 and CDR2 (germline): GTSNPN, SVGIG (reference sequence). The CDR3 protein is CAWSGNSGYNEQFF. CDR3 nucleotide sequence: TGTGCCTGGAGTGGAAATAGCGGCTACAATGAGCAGTTCTTC.